This TCR beta chain was sequenced in a study of cytomegalovirus exposure and HLA in healthy donors. Broader study findings: In a later analysis, 15,000 to 20,000 TCR beta sequences were associated with HLA alleles at 0.05 false discovery rate.

PCR amplification relied on 60 Vbeta primers (plus 13 Jbeta primers). TCRdb's copy holds only in-frame clones and misses some; the assay was immunoSEQ multiplex PCR. The sample lists some 77,000 clones; about 80% were seen once. The germline CDR1 and CDR2 sequences are MGHRA and YSYEKL. This CDR3 is built from 17 residues. V shed 0 bases and J 2 bases; nucleotides not matched to a gene: 10. This clone was counted once. Its antigen is unknown. This chain connects TRBV4-1 to TRBJ2-7; TRBD2 matches 7 bases. Sequenced material: PBMCs. The receptor was isolated from a man aged 50-59 years in good health and CMV-seropositive. CDR3 in DNA: TGCGCCAGCAGCCAAGATCGGGAGGACTTCACCCCCTACGAGCAGTACTTC. Residues: CASSQDREDFTPYEQYF.